The clone carrying this T cell receptor beta chain was seen ten or more times. The V gene's germline CDR1 is GTSNPN and CDR2 SVGIG (reference sequence). The trim removed 3 bases at V and 11 bases at J, leaving 6 bases unmatched. The CDR3 length is 12 residues. Each single cDNA molecule received a unique molecular identifier. TCRdb reprocessed the 5' RACE reads via MiXCR and lists one record per CDR3 protein. This sample has tens of thousands of distinct CDR3 sequences; approximately 9% occur once, and the top ten carry approximately 16%. The data originate from a study of early T cells in non-severe SARS-CoV-2 infection.

This TCR derives from an adult who was a healthcare worker with PCR-confirmed SARS-CoV-2 infection or an uninfected control (not recorded which). Sequenced input: whole blood. The chain employs TRBV30 and TRBJ1-2; 10 bases align to TRBD1. CDR3: CAWSLRTGGYTF. DNA of the CDR3: TGTGCCTGGAGCTTGAGGACAGGGGGGTACACCTTC.